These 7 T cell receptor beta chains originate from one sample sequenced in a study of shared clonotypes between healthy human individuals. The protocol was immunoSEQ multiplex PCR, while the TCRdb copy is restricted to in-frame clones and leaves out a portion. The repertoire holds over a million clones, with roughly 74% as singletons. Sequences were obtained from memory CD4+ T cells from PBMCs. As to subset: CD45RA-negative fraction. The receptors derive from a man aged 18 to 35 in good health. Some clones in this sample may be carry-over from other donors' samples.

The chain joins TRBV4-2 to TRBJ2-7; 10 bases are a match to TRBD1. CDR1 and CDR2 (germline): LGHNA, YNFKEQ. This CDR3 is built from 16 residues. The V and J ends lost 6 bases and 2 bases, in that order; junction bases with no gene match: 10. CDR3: CASSPNRDRGTYEQYF. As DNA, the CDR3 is TGTGCCAGCAGTCCGAACCGGGACAGGGGTACCTACGAGCAGTACTTC.

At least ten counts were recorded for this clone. The CDR3 region has the DNA TGTGCCAGCAGCTCCCGCCAGTACCCAGATACGCAGTATTTT. This translates into CASSSRQYPDTQYF. The chain is built from TRBV11-3 and TRBJ2-3, with D hard to call. The CDR3 covers 14 residues. With 4 bases removed from V and 4 bases from J, the gap between germline ends came to 12 bases. Germline V CDR1 and CDR2: SGHNT, YENEEA. Together with reference TRBV11-3 and TRBJ2-3, the CDR3 gives the full variable domain: EAGVVQSPRYKIIEKKQPVAFWCNPISGHNTLYWYLQNLGQGPELLIRYENEEAVDDSQLPKDRFSAERLKGVDSTLKIQPAELGDSAVYLCASSSRQYPDTQYFGPGTRLTVL.

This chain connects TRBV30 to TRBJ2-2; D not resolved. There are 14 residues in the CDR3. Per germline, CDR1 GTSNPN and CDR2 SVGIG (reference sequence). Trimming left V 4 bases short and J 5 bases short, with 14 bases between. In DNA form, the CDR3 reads TGTGCCTGGAATACTGGGCTTCTAACCGGGGAGCTGTTTTTT. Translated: CAWNTGLLTGELFF.

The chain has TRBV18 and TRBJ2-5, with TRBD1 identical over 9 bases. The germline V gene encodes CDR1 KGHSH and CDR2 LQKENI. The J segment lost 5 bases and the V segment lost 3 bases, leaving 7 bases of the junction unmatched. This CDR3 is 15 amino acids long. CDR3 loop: CASSPWTGAGETQYF. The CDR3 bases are TGTGCCAGCTCACCCTGGACAGGGGCGGGGGAGACCCAGTACTTC.

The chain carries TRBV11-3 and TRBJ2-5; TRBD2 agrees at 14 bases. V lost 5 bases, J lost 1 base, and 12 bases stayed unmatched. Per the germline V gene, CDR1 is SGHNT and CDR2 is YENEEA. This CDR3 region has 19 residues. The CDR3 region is CASSPTGTSGRGPQETQYF. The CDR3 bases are TGTGCCAGCAGCCCGACCGGGACTAGCGGGAGAGGGCCCCAAGAGACCCAGTACTTC.

The CDR3 bases are TGTGCCAGCTCACCCTTTGGCAGGGACGAGCAGTACTTC. Its protein product is CASSPFGRDEQYF. This chain links TRBV18 with TRBJ2-7, with TRBD1 as a possible D gene (5 bases). This CDR3 is 13 amino acids long. The V gene's germline CDR1 is KGHSH and CDR2 LQKENI. Trimming took 3 bases from V and 5 from J, leaving 11 bases between them.

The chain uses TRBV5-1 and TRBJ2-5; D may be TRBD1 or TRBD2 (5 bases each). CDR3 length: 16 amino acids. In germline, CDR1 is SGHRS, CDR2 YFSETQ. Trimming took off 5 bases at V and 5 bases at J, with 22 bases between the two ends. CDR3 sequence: CASRKLGTGTWETQYF. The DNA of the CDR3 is TGCGCCAGCAGAAAACTGGGGACGGGGACGTGGGAGACCCAGTACTTC.